These T cell receptor beta chains were read from a single sample in a study of blood T cell repertoires in COVID-19. Generated by immunoSEQ multiplex PCR, the TCRdb table keeps only in-frame clones and is missing some. The data contain 120,000 to 150,000 clones, more than 75% of them singletons. Sequenced: peripheral blood. Receptors were obtained from a middle-aged man who had recovered from COVID-19. Each CDR3 is given with its conserved first and last residue. A D gene is named only where the DNA matches it firmly. Size is stated for part of the rows, as once, few or many counts, or as a class when the clone is expanded.

NA TRBJ2-5 TRBV5-6 NA CASSPRRGLETQYF TGTGCCAGCAGCCCACGGCGGGGCTTGGAGACCCAGTACTTC
NA TRBJ2-3 TRBV30 NA CAWSPADTQYF TGTGCCTGGAGTCCTGCAGATACGCAGTATTTT
TRBD1 TRBJ1-2 TRBV30 NA CAWSPETGTGFGYTF TGTGCCTGGAGCCCTGAAACCGGGACAGGGTTCGGCTACACCTTC
TRBD2 TRBJ2-1 TRBV6-2/TRBV6-3 NA CASSYSRAGTSPNEQFF TGTGCCAGCAGTTACTCGAGGGCCGGGACTAGCCCAAATGAGCAGTTCTTC
TRBD2 TRBJ2-2 TRBV7-2 few CASSPKGAGGLGNTGELFF TGTGCCAGCAGCCCCAAAGGGGCGGGGGGGCTCGGAAACACCGGGGAGCTGTTTTTT
TRBD2 TRBJ2-3 TRBV11-3 few CASSLDSVGGGADTQYF TGTGCCAGCAGCTTAGACTCCGTTGGCGGGGGGGCAGATACGCAGTATTTT
TRBD2 TRBJ2-3 TRBV11-2 NA CASSLGRGRGTSTDTQYF TGTGCCAGCAGCTTAGGGCGCGGGAGGGGAACTAGCACAGATACGCAGTATTTT
NA TRBJ1-1 TRBV19 NA CASRAGWGRQGNTEAFF TGTGCCAGCCGCGCAGGGTGGGGGCGCCAGGGTAACACTGAAGCTTTCTTT
NA TRBJ1-2 TRBV5-5 NA CASSRIQTGDTNYGYTF TGTGCCAGCAGCCGGATACAGACCGGGGACACTAACTATGGCTACACCTTC
NA TRBJ1-3 TRBV5-5 NA CASSKSYRVKHTIYF TGTGCCAGCAGCAAATCTTACAGGGTGAAGCACACCATATATTTT
NA TRBJ2-3 TRBV7-8 NA CASSLASGWAHYTQYF TGTGCCAGCAGCTTAGCATCAGGATGGGCCCATTATACGCAGTATTTT
NA TRBJ1-2 TRBV5-4 NA CASSFRRANYGYTF TGTGCCAGCAGCTTCCGGAGGGCTAACTATGGCTACACCTTC
NA TRBJ1-5 TRBV15 NA CATSRDGQRRQPQHF TGTGCCACCAGCAGAGATGGACAGAGACGTCAGCCCCAGCATTTT
TRBD2 TRBJ2-5 TRBV19 NA CASSSPGGAAQETQYF TGTGCCAGTAGCAGCCCGGGAGGGGCAGCGCAAGAGACCCAGTACTTC
NA TRBJ1-1 TRBV6-5 NA CASTRINTEAFF TGTGCCAGCACTAGAATTAACACTGAAGCTTTCTTT
NA TRBJ1-1 TRBV9 NA CASSVDGTGINTEAFF TGTGCCAGCAGCGTAGACGGAACAGGGATTAACACTGAAGCTTTCTTT
NA TRBJ2-1 TRBV2 NA CASSEVGAGGDEQFF TGTGCCAGCAGTGAGGTTGGGGCCGGGGGAGATGAGCAGTTCTTC
NA TRBJ1-6 TRBV19 NA CASRSVQENSPLHF TGTGCCAGTAGGTCGGTACAGGAAAATTCACCCCTCCACTTT
NA TRBJ1-1 TRBV25-1 NA CASSELKGVWTEAFF TGTGCCAGCAGTGAACTTAAGGGGGTTTGGACTGAAGCTTTCTTT
NA TRBJ2-7 TRBV27 NA CASSFFSSYEQYF TGTGCCAGCAGTTTTTTCAGTTCCTACGAGCAGTACTTC
TRBD2 TRBJ2-1 TRBV7-9 NA CASSSPGGYNEQFF TGTGCCAGCAGCTCCCCGGGGGGGTACAATGAGCAGTTCTTC
TRBD1 TRBJ2-1 TRBV2 NA CARQVRTGVQNEQFF TGTGCCAGACAAGTTAGGACAGGGGTCCAGAATGAGCAGTTCTTC
TRBD1 TRBJ2-7 TRBV7-6 NA CASSLVETGAYEQYF TGTGCCAGCAGCTTAGTTGAGACAGGGGCCTACGAGCAGTACTTC
TRBD1 TRBJ1-3 TRBV24-1 NA CATRAPGQSCPTSSGNTIYF TGTGCCACCAGGGCCCCGGGACAGTCGTGCCCCACCTCCTCTGGAAACACCATATATTTT
TRBD1 TRBJ1-2 TRBV6-1 NA CASSDQGAVRYGYTF TGTGCCAGCAGTGACCAGGGGGCAGTACGCTATGGCTACACCTTC
TRBD2 TRBJ2-7 TRBV11-3 few CASSLVFGGGAHYEQYF TGTGCCAGCAGCTTAGTCTTCGGCGGGGGGGCTCACTACGAGCAGTACTTC
NA TRBJ2-5 TRBV19 NA CASSIGQEETQYF TGTGCCAGTAGTATAGGACAGGAAGAGACCCAGTACTTC
NA TRBJ1-1 TRBV6-5 NA CASSPAGGDTEAFF TGTGCCAGCAGCCCGGCGGGGGGTGACACTGAAGCTTTCTTT
TRBD1 TRBJ1-1 TRBV4-1 NA CASSQTGLPEAFF TGCGCCAGCAGCCAGACAGGGCTCCCTGAAGCTTTCTTT
NA TRBJ1-4 TRBV9 once CASSTGHTTNEKLFF TGTGCCAGCAGCACTGGACATACAACTAATGAAAAACTGTTTTTT
TRBD2 TRBJ2-3 TRBV9 NA CASSPHAGTSGGATQYTQYF TGTGCCAGCAGCCCCCACGCCGGGACTAGCGGGGGGGCCACACAATATACGCAGTATTTT
NA TRBJ2-3 TRBV5-4 NA CASSYQGRDTQYF TGTGCCAGCAGCTACCAGGGGCGGGATACGCAGTATTTT
NA TRBJ2-5 TRBV7-2 NA CASSPLRGAETQYF TGTGCCAGCAGCCCCCTCCGGGGGGCGGAGACCCAGTACTTC
TRBD1 TRBJ1-4 TRBV19 NA CASSPPGQGVEKLFF TGTGCCAGTAGTCCCCCGGGACAGGGTGTGGAAAAACTGTTTTTT
TRBD1 TRBJ1-4 TRBV5-5 NA CASSQGQEPTNEKLFF TGTGCCAGCAGCCAGGGACAGGAGCCAACTAATGAAAAACTGTTTTTT
TRBD1 TRBJ2-7 TRBV11-2 NA CASRPPGQGYEQYF TGTGCCAGCAGGCCGCCGGGACAGGGGTACGAGCAGTACTTC
TRBD2 TRBJ2-2 TRBV7-2 NA CASSWSLRGAGGELFF TGTGCCAGCAGCTGGTCGTTGCGGGGGGCTGGCGGGGAGCTGTTTTTT
TRBD1 TRBJ2-7 TRBV7-2 NA CASSPRRGGTGGSYEQYF TGTGCCAGCAGCCCCCGGCGGGGCGGGACAGGGGGATCCTACGAGCAGTACTTC
NA TRBJ1-6 TRBV11-3 NA CASSTGTRRPLHF TGTGCCAGCAGCACGGGTACTCGGAGGCCCCTCCACTTT
TRBD1 TRBJ1-1 TRBV6-2/TRBV6-3 NA CASSYSIQGPKNTEAFF TGTGCCAGCAGTTACTCGATACAGGGGCCCAAGAACACTGAAGCTTTCTTT
NA TRBJ2-5 TRBV7-2 NA CASSSWLAGAETQYF TGTGCCAGCAGCTCCTGGCTCGCGGGTGCCGAGACCCAGTACTTC
NA TRBJ2-2 TRBV13 NA CASSLGPLGDNTGELFF TGTGCCAGCAGCTTAGGTCCCCTCGGGGATAACACCGGGGAGCTGTTTTTT
TRBD2 TRBJ2-1 TRBV4-3 NA CASSQDPGLAATDNEQFF TGCGCCAGCAGCCAAGACCCGGGACTAGCGGCTACTGACAATGAGCAGTTCTTC
TRBD1 TRBJ2-2 TRBV18 few CASSPWTGDTGELFF TGTGCCAGCTCACCATGGACAGGGGACACCGGGGAGCTGTTTTTT
NA TRBJ2-7 TRBV10-2 NA CATQDGRTSSYEQYF TGCGCCACCCAAGATGGGAGAACTAGCTCCTACGAGCAGTACTTC
TRBD1 TRBJ2-5 TRBV7-8 NA CASSLGAGQGARETQYF TGTGCCAGCAGCTTAGGGGCGGGACAGGGGGCCCGGGAGACCCAGTACTTC
TRBD2 TRBJ2-5 TRBV14 NA CASSVGLLAGGRETQYF TGTGCCAGCAGCGTGGGGCTTTTAGCGGGGGGCCGGGAGACCCAGTACTTC
TRBD1 TRBJ1-6 TRBV28 NA CASSSRDRAYNSPLHF TGTGCCAGCAGTAGCCGGGACAGGGCGTATAATTCACCCCTCCACTTT
TRBD1 TRBJ1-4 TRBV5-1 NA CASSLAHRGNEKLFF TGCGCCAGCAGCTTGGCCCACAGGGGAAATGAAAAACTGTTTTTT
TRBD2 TRBJ2-1 TRBV11-3 NA CASGGGEYNEQFF TGTGCCAGCGGTGGGGGGGAGTACAATGAGCAGTTCTTC
NA TRBJ2-3 TRBV4-3 NA CASSSTGSTDTQYF TGCGCCAGCAGCTCGACAGGCAGCACAGATACGCAGTATTTT
NA TRBJ1-5 TRBV6-2/TRBV6-3 NA CASSYFGQTNQPQHF TGTGCCAGCAGTTACTTCGGACAGACCAATCAGCCCCAGCATTTT
NA TRBJ1-6 TRBV6-5 NA CASSYAGNSPLHF TGTGCCAGCAGTTACGCAGGGAACTCACCCCTCCACTTT
TRBD1 TRBJ2-7 TRBV4-1 few CASSFRTGGYEQYF TGCGCCAGCAGCTTCCGGACAGGGGGCTACGAGCAGTACTTC
NA TRBJ2-3 TRBV3-1/TRBV3-2 once CASSQAQGPDTQYF TGTGCCAGCAGCCAAGCGCAGGGCCCAGATACGCAGTATTTT
NA TRBJ2-5 TRBV2 NA CASSAGDLQETQYF TGTGCCAGCAGTGCGGGGGATCTCCAAGAGACCCAGTACTTC
NA TRBJ2-7 TRBV10-3 NA CAISETFRQSYEQYF TGTGCCATCAGTGAGACCTTCAGACAGTCCTACGAGCAGTACTTC
TRBD2 TRBJ2-3 TRBV19 NA CASSPGLAGSTDTQYF TGTGCCAGTAGTCCCGGACTAGCGGGGAGCACAGATACGCAGTATTTT
NA TRBJ2-1 TRBV29-1 NA CSVEGGYSTYNEQFF TGCAGCGTTGAAGGAGGTTATAGCACCTACAATGAGCAGTTCTTC
NA TRBJ2-5 TRBV6-1 medium-sized CASSEGQVALETQYF TGTGCCAGCAGTGAAGGTCAGGTCGCGCTTGAGACCCAGTACTTC